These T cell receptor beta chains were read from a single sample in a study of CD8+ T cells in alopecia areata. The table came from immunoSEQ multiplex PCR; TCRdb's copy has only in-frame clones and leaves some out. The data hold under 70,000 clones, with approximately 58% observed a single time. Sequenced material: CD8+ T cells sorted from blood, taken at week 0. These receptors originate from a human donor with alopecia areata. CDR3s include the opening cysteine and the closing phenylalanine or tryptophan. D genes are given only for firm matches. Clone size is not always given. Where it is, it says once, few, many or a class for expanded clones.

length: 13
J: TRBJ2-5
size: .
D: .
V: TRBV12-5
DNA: TGTGCTAGTGGATACGGCGGCGGCGAGACCCAGTACTTC
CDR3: CASGYGGGETQYF

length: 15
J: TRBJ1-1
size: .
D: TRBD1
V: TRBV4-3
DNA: TGCGCCAGCAGCCAAGCGGGACAGGGAAACACTGAAGCTTTCTTT
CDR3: CASSQAGQGNTEAFF

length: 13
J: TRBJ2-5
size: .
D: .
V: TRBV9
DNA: TGTGCCAGCAGCGCGGTAGGGGGAGAGACCCAGTACTTC
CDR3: CASSAVGGETQYF

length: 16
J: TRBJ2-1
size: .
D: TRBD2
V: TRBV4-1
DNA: TGCGCCAGCAGCCACCTCCTAGCGGGAGTTTTCAATGAGCAGTTCTTC
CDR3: CASSHLLAGVFNEQFF

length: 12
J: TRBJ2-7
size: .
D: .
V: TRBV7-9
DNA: TGTGCCAGCAGCTTAGGCTCCTACGAGCAGTACTTC
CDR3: CASSLGSYEQYF

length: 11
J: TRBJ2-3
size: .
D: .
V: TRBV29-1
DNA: TGCAGCGTCAGGGTTGCAGATACGCAGTATTTT
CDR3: CSVRVADTQYF

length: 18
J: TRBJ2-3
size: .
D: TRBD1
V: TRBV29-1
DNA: TGCAGCGCCCAGCTATCCTTAGGGGACAGGGCCCCCCCAGATACGCAGTATTTT
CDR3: CSAQLSLGDRAPPDTQYF

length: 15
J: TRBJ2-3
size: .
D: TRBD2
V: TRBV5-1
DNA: TGCGCCAGCAGCTTGGCGGGGAGGGGCACAGATACGCAGTATTTT
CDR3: CASSLAGRGTDTQYF

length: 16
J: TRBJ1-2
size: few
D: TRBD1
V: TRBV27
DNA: TGTGCCAGCAGTCCAAACCCGAGACAGGGCCCCTATGGCTACACCTTC
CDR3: CASSPNPRQGPYGYTF

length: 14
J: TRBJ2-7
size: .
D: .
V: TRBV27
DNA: TGTGCCAGCTCGAGCGGGCTAGCGAGCTACGAGCAGTACTTC
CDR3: CASSSGLASYEQYF

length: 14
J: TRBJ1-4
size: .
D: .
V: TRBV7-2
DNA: TGTGCCAGCAGCTTTCGACATGCTAATGAAAAACTGTTTTTT
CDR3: CASSFRHANEKLFF

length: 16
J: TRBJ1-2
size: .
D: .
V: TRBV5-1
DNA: TGCGCCAGCAGCCCAATACCACCGCAGGAGAACTATGGCTACACCTTC
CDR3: CASSPIPPQENYGYTF

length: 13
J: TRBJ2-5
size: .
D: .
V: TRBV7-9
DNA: TGTGCCAGCAGTCTAGGAGGATCCGAGACCCAGTACTTC
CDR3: CASSLGGSETQYF

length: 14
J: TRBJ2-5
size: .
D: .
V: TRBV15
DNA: TGTGCCACCAGCAGATACAGGGAACAAGAGACCCAGTACTTC
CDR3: CATSRYREQETQYF

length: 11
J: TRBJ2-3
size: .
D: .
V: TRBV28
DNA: TGTGCCAGCAAAAACACAGATACGCAGTATTTT
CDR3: CASKNTDTQYF

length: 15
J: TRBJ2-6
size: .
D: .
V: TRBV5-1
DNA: TGCGCCAGCAGCTCCGGATTCTCTGGGGCCAACGTCCTGACTTTC
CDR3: CASSSGFSGANVLTF

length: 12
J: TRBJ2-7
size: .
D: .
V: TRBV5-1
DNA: TGCGCCAGCAGCCCGAACAGGGATGAGCAGTACTTC
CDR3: CASSPNRDEQYF

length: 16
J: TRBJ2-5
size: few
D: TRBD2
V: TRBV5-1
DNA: TGCGCCAGCAGCGAAGGACTAGAGCGATTCCAAGAGACCCAGTACTTC
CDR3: CASSEGLERFQETQYF

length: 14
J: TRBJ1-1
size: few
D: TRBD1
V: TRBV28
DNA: TGTGCCAGCGGGATAACAGGGGACCACACTGAAGCTTTCTTT
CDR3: CASGITGDHTEAFF

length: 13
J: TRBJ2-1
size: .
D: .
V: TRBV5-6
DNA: TGTGCCAGCAGCTCGCCGACCTACAATGAGCAGTTCTTC
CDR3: CASSSPTYNEQFF

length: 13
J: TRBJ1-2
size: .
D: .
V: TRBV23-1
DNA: TGCGCCACTACGATTGGAGGGCGGGATGGCTACACCTTC
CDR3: CATTIGGRDGYTF

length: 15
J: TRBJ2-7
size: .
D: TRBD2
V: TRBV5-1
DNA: TGCGCCAGCAGATTCGGACTAGCGGACGCCTACGAGCAGTACTTC
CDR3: CASRFGLADAYEQYF

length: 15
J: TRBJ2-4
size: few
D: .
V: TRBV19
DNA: TGTGCCAGTAGTCTACCAGGGCGGGCCAAAAACATTCAGTACTTC
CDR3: CASSLPGRAKNIQYF

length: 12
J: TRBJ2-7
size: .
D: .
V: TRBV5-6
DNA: TGTGCCAGCAGCGCCGGAAGCTACGAGCAGTACTTC
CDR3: CASSAGSYEQYF

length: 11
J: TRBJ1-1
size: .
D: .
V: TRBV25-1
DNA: TGTGCCACCGCGGAAGGGGCAGAGGCTTTCTTT
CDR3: CATAEGAEAFF

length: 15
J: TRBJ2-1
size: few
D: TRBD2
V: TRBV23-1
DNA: TGCGCCAGCAGTCAATCACTAGCGGGAGGCCATGAGCAGTTCTTC
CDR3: CASSQSLAGGHEQFF

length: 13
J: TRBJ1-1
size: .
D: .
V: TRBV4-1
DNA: TGCGCCAGCAGCCAAGCTGAACAGGTGAAGGCTTTCTTT
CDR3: CASSQAEQVKAFF